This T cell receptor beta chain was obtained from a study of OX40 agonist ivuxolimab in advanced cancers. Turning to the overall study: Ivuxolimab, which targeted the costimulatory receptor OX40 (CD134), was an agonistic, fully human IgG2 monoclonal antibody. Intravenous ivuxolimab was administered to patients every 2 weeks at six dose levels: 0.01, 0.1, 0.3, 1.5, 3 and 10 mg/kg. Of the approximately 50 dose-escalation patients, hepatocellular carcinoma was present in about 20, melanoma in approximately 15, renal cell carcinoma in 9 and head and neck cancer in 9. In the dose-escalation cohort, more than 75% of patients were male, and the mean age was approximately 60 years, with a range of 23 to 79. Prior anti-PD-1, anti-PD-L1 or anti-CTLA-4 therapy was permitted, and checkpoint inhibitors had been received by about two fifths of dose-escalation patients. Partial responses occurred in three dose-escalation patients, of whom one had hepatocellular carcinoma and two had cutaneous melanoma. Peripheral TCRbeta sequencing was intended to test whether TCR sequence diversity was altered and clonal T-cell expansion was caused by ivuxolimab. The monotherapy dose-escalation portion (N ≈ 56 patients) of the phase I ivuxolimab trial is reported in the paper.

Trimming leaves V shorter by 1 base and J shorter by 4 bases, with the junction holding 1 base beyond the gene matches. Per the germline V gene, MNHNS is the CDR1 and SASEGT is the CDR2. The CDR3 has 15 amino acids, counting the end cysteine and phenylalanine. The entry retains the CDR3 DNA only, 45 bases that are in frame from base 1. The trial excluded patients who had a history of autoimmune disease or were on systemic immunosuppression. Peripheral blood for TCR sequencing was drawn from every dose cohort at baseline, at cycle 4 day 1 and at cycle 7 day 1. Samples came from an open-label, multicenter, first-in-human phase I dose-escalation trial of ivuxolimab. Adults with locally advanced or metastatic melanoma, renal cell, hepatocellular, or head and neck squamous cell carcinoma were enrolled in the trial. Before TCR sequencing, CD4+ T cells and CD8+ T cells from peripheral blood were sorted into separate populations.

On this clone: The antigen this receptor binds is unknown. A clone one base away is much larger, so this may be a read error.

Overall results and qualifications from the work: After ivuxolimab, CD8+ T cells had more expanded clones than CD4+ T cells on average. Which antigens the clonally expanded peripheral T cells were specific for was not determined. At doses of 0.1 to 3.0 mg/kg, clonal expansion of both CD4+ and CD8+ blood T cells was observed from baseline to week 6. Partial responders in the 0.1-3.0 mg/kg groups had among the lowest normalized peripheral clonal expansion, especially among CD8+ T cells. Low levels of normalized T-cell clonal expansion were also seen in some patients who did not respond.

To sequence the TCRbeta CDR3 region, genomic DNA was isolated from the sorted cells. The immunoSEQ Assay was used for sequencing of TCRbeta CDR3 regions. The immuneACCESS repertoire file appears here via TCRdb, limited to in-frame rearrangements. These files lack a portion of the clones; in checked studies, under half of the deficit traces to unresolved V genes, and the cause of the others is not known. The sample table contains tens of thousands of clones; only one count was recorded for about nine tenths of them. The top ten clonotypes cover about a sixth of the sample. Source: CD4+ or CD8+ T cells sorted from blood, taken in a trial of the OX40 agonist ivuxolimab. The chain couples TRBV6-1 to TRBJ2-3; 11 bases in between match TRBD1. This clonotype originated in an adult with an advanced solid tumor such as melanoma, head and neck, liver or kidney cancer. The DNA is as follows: TGTGCCAGCAGTGAAGGGACAGGGGGCGCAGATACGCAGTATTTT. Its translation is CASSEGTGGADTQYF.